Given below is one TCR beta chain in context. The data are from a study of technical replicates of blood from a handful of donors. Clones were read by immunoSEQ multiplex PCR, and TCRdb kept only the in-frame ones, dropping some. This table holds some 98,000 clones, approximately 96% found once. Trimming cost V 4 bases and J 6 bases; bases outside gene matches: 11. Looked up from germline, CDR1 is MGHRA and CDR2 is YSYEKL. The CDR3 sequence is 16 residues long. This sequence originates from a human donor in good health. The source material was T cells isolated from PBMCs. The rearrangement joins TRBV4-1 to TRBJ2-1; 8 bases are a match to TRBD2. CDR3 loop: CASSLYQGLVPNEQFF. In DNA, the CDR3 is TGCGCCAGCAGCCTTTACCAGGGACTAGTTCCCAATGAGCAGTTCTTC.